The 17 T cell receptor beta chains presented below share a single source sample, sequenced in a study of beta chain features in type 1 diabetes. Expressed TCRB transcripts got sequenced, as all isolated RNA was reverse transcribed. Produced via immunoSEQ multiplex PCR; TCRdb's table is partial and in-frame only. This sample has fewer than 500,000 clones; 14% occur once, and the top ten carry approximately 0.035%. The sequencing sample was made of naive CD4+ T cells from blood. Receptor source: a man aged 25 to 40 in good health.

Worth noting for this clone: Other DNA sequences in this specimen translate into the identical CDR3. The rearrangement uses TRBV29-1 and TRBJ2-7; weak D call: TRBD1 (6 bases). The CDR3 extends over 12 amino acids. The germline V gene has CDR1 SQVTM and CDR2 ANQGSEA. Trimming stripped 6 bases from V and 2 bases from J, with 11 bases between. The CDR3 region is CSVRDTAYEQYV. The DNA for the CDR3 is TGCAGCGTCCGGGACACAGCCTACGAGCAGTACGTC.

The J gene is TRBJ1-2, the V gene TRBV25-1, with TRBD1 matching over 9 bases. The ends lost 2 bases at V and 8 bases at J; junction bases unmatched: 9. The CDR3 has 15 amino acids. Per the germline V gene, CDR1 is MGHDK and CDR2 is SYGVNS. CDR3: CASSEPGQGLRGYTF. DNA for the CDR3: TGTGCCAGCAGTGAACCGGGACAGGGTTTGAGGGGCTACACCTTC.

This clone was found a few times. The chain carries TRBV7-2 and TRBJ2-1, with D uncertain. CDR3 length: 14 amino acids. Trimming removed 1 base at V and 4 bases at J, with 8 bases between. Germline CDR1 reads SGHTA; CDR2 reads FQGNSA. CDR3 nucleotide sequence: TGTGCCAGCAGCTTAGACGCCTTATACAATGAGCAGTTCTTC. It specifies CASSLDALYNEQFF.

The CDR3 is CASSESTGELFF. DNA for the CDR3: TGTGCCAGCAGTGAGAGCACCGGGGAGCTGTTTTTT. This rearrangement joins TRBV2 to TRBJ2-2; the D is unclear. The CDR3 is made up of 12 amino acids. Germline V lookup: CDR1 SNHLY, CDR2 FYNNEI. V was clipped by 3 bases and J by 4 bases, with 3 bases between them.

This clone was recorded a few times. V usage is TRBV28 and J usage is TRBJ2-7; D unresolved. The CDR3 contains 13 residues. V was clipped by 5 bases and J by 1 base, with 9 bases between them. Germline CDR1 MDHEN, CDR2 SYDVKM. The CDR3 spells CASSTRLSYEQYV. DNA for the CDR3: TGTGCCAGCAGTACCCGACTTTCCTACGAGCAGTACGTC.

V usage is TRBV6-1 and J usage is TRBJ1-2; D gene unclear. Germline V gene data show CDR1 as MNHNS and CDR2 as SASEGT. Trimming left V 10 bases short and J 6 bases short, with 3 bases between. The CDR3 totals 8 residues. In nucleotides, the CDR3 is TGTGCCACCAATGGCTACACCTTC. Translating gives CATNGYTF.

This clone has just a few counts. The CDR3 here is CAWTPRLAVLSTDTQYF. The CDR3 DNA reads as TGTGCCTGGACCCCGAGGCTAGCGGTACTTAGCACAGATACGCAGTATTTT. The rearrangement links TRBV30 to TRBJ2-3; 7 positions match TRBD2. V trimming: 4 bases; J trimming: 0 bases; junction bases outside the gene matches: 13. CDR1 and CDR2 from the germline V gene are GTSNPN and SVGIG (reference sequence). The CDR3 covers 17 residues. Variable domain in full (rest from reference TRBV30 and TRBJ2-3): SQTIHQWPATLVQPVGSPLSLECTVEGTSNPNLYWYRQAAGRGLQLLFYSVGIGQISSEVPQNLSASRPQDRQFILSSKKLLLSDSGFYLCAWTPRLAVLSTDTQYFGPGTRLTVL.

CDR3 in amino acids: CAWSVLKAGGHDTQYF. CDR3 in DNA: TGTGCCTGGAGTGTACTTAAAGCGGGAGGCCATGATACGCAGTATTTT. This chain uses TRBV30 with TRBJ2-3, with TRBD2 matching over 9 bases. The V gene's germline CDR1 is GTSNPN and CDR2 SVGIG (reference sequence). Losses at the gene ends were 0 bases for V and 6 bases for J; bases not matched to a gene: 10. This CDR3 spans 16 amino acids.

The genes are TRBV6-5 and TRBJ2-3; D unclear. This CDR3 is built from 14 residues. Germline assignment: CDR1 MNHEY and CDR2 SVGAGI. Trimming left V 5 bases short and J 8 bases short, with 17 bases between. The CDR3 DNA is TGTGCCAGCAGTCCTTCCCGGGCCCGTGGTACGCAGTATTTT. Its translation: CASSPSRARGTQYF.

This clone was seen more than once but under ten times. J is TRBJ2-5 and V is TRBV2; D gene ambiguous. Germline V gives CDR1 SNHLY, CDR2 FYNNEI. Trimming removed 4 bases at V and 1 base at J, with 7 bases between. This CDR3 contains 13 residues. In DNA form, the CDR3 reads TGTGCCAGCAGTGCGACCGGCCAAGAGACCCAGTACTTC. As protein: CASSATGQETQYF.

This clone was detected a few times. The chain carries TRBV7-6 and TRBJ2-3; D not certain. Trimming stripped 0 bases from V and 2 bases from J, with 9 bases between. CDR3 length: 15 amino acids. Germline CDR1 SGHVS, CDR2 FNYEAQ. The CDR3 loop reads CASSLAPGPTDTQYF. The CDR3 DNA is TGTGCCAGCAGCTTAGCCCCAGGACCCACAGATACGCAGTATTTT.

This chain uses TRBV4-3 with TRBJ1-1; 9 nucleotides agree with TRBD1. J gave up 3 bases and V 2 bases, and 1 base lay outside the gene matches. The CDR3 has 14 amino acids. The V gene's germline CDR1 is LGHNA and CDR2 YSLEER. Here the CDR3 DNA reads TGCGCCAGCAGCCAATGGACAGGGGACACTGAAGCTTTCTTT. This codes for CASSQWTGDTEAFF.

This clone was counted only a few times. The rearrangement links TRBV30 to TRBJ1-1, with a possible D match to TRBD1 (5 bases). Trimming left V 2 bases short and J 0 bases short, with 10 bases between. CDR1 and CDR2 from the germline V gene are GTSNPN and SVGIG (reference sequence). The CDR3 is 14 amino acids. CDR3 protein: CAWSPGPMNTEAFF. The CDR3 region has the DNA TGTGCCTGGAGTCCAGGGCCCATGAACACTGAAGCTTTCTTT.

The chain couples TRBV7-8 to TRBJ2-3; D unclear. The CDR3 is 13 residues long. The V and J ends lost 7 bases and 4 bases respectively, with 12 bases between them. CDR1 is SGHVS, CDR2 FQNEAQ, per germline. The CDR3 nucleotides read TGTGCCAGCACTGGCACCACCCCAGATACGCAGTATTTT. As protein: CASTGTTPDTQYF.

The V and J genes are TRBV5-5 and TRBJ2-1; D call uncertain. Trimming removed 0 bases at V and 9 bases at J, with 7 bases between. Germline CDR1 SGHKS, CDR2 YYEKEE (reference sequence). CDR3 length: 12 residues. CDR3 region: CASSLDSPEQFF. The CDR3 DNA sequence: TGTGCCAGCAGCTTGGACAGTCCTGAGCAGTTCTTC.

Points on this clone: This sample includes further DNA sequences coding for the same CDR3. This CDR3 reads CASSLGQGSSYEQYV. DNA for the CDR3: TGTGCCAGCAGCTTGGGACAGGGCAGCTCCTACGAGCAGTACGTC. This chain links TRBV7-2 with TRBJ2-7, with 9 bases fitting TRBD1. The germline CDR1 and CDR2 sequences are SGHTA and FQGNSA. J was trimmed by 0 bases and V by 3 bases; bases with no gene match: 3. This CDR3 is built from 15 residues.

This clone was picked up a small number of times. This sequence joins TRBV7-9 and TRBJ1-1; no clear D gene. This CDR3 has 13 amino acids. Germline V lookup: CDR1 SEHNR, CDR2 FQNEAQ (reference sequence). V lost 5 bases, J lost 2 bases, and 9 bases lay in between. The CDR3 DNA follows: TGTGCCAGCAGCAGGGATCGTAACACTGAAGCTTTCTTT. Its translation is CASSRDRNTEAFF.